What follows are 16 T cell receptor beta chains derived from one specimen sequenced in a study of T cells after yellow fever vaccination. MiXCR, applied by TCRdb to the 5' RACE reads, yields one record per CDR3 protein. Of about 340,000 distinct CDR3 sequences listed, 3% to 4.5% are singletons. The sequences come from PBMCs, collected 5 days after the yellow fever booster vaccination. The receptors were sampled from a young man who received the YFV17D yellow fever vaccine.

J is TRBJ2-1 and V is TRBV7-9; 14 bases match TRBD2. Germline lookup yields CDR1 SEHNR and CDR2 FQNEAQ (reference sequence). This CDR3 contains 13 residues. J was trimmed by 8 bases and V by 6 bases; bases with no gene match: 0. The CDR3 is CASRGLAGDEQFF. Written as DNA, the CDR3 is TGTGCCAGCAGGGGACTAGCGGGGGATGAGCAGTTCTTC.

The table lists this clonotype with many counts. The chain combines TRBV20-1 with TRBJ2-3, with 8 bases fitting TRBD2. J was trimmed by 4 bases and V by 0 bases; bases with no gene match: 6. The CDR3 spans 15 residues. CDR1 is DFQATT and CDR2 is SNEGSKA in the germline V gene (reference sequence). CDR3 nucleotide sequence: TGCAGTGCTAGAGATAGCGGGGCGCCCCCAGATACGCAGTATTTT. Translation: CSARDSGAPPDTQYF.

This clonotype was seen only a few times. V usage is TRBV7-9 and J usage is TRBJ1-1, with D perhaps TRBD1 (6 bases). The length of the CDR3 is 14 residues. V was cut by 5 bases and J by 1 base, with 11 bases left in between. Germline assignment: CDR1 SEHNR and CDR2 FQNEAQ (reference sequence). The CDR3 spells CASSRTETNTEAFF. As DNA, the CDR3 is TGTGCCAGCAGCCGGACAGAGACGAACACTGAAGCTTTCTTT.

The chain is built from TRBV28 and TRBJ1-2; TRBD1 aligns across 9 bases. This CDR3 region has 14 residues. Germline assignment: CDR1 MDHEN and CDR2 SYDVKM. J gave up 4 bases and V 7 bases, and 7 bases lay outside the gene matches. CDR3 DNA: TGTGCCAGCAATCCGGGACAGGGCTTCTATGGCTACACCTTC. It encodes CASNPGQGFYGYTF.

This clonotype showed up many times. The chain combines TRBV11-2 with TRBJ2-5, with TRBD2 identical over 8 bases. The CDR3 is made up of 16 amino acids. Germline V gene sequence: CDR1 SGHAT, CDR2 FQNNGV. The junction had 8 bases not matched to a gene; V was cut back by 0 bases and J by 5 bases. The CDR3 sequence is CASSLDRASGRETQYF. The CDR3 region has the DNA TGTGCCAGCAGCTTAGATAGGGCTAGCGGGCGCGAGACCCAGTACTTC.

There are a few counts of this clonotype. The chain carries TRBV7-6 and TRBJ2-5, with a possible D match to TRBD1 (5 bases). The length of the CDR3 is 14 residues. V lost 2 bases and J lost 2, with 9 bases in between. The germline V gene encodes CDR1 SGHVS and CDR2 FNYEAQ. The CDR3 region has the DNA TGTGCCAGCAGCTTACAGACAGTTCAAGAGACCCAGTACTTC. Amino acid sequence: CASSLQTVQETQYF.

The J gene is TRBJ2-3, the V gene TRBV11-2; D gene ambiguous. The CDR3 is made up of 15 amino acids. Trimming removed 2 bases from V and 10 bases from J, with 19 bases in between. Per germline, CDR1 SGHAT and CDR2 FQNNGV. In nucleotides, the CDR3 is TGTGCCAGCAGCTTATCCCGTTATAATAAGCGCGCGCAGTATTTT. The encoded protein is CASSLSRYNKRAQYF. The full variable domain, with the rest looked up from reference TRBV11-2 and TRBJ2-3, is EAGVAQSPRYKIIEKRQSVAFWCNPISGHATLYWYQQILGQGPKLLIQFQNNGVVDDSQLPKDRFSAERLKGVDSTLKIQPAKLEDSAVYLCASSLSRYNKRAQYFGPGTRLTVL.

The chain is built from TRBV9 and TRBJ2-7, with D unclear. This CDR3 is built from 15 residues. CDR1 SGDLS and CDR2 YYNGEE come from the germline V gene. V shed 1 base and J shed 6 bases, with 17 bases lying between them. The DNA of the CDR3 is TGTGCCAGCAGCGTAAATGTGGCCGCCCCGGGCGAGCAGTACTTC. This codes for CASSVNVAAPGEQYF.

The V call is TRBV28, the J call TRBJ1-1; D remains ambiguous. This CDR3 spans 13 amino acids. Germline V gene lookup returns CDR1 MDHEN and CDR2 SYDVKM. V lost 2 bases, J lost 6 bases, and 10 bases lay in between. CDR3 region: CASSLSGSPEAFF. Here the CDR3 DNA reads TGTGCCAGCAGTTTAAGTGGGTCACCTGAAGCTTTCTTT.

This clonotype has ten or more counts. V gene TRBV12-3 or TRBV12-4 combines with J gene TRBJ2-1; the D gene is possibly TRBD1 (5 bases). The CDR3 totals 16 residues. The V end lost 2 bases, the J end lost 0 bases, and 11 bases lay between the germline ends. CDR3 nucleotide sequence: TGTGCCAGCAGTTTAAATGGGGCAAACTCCTACAATGAGCAGTTCTTC. Its protein product is CASSLNGANSYNEQFF.

This clonotype was seen ten or more times. The chain joins TRBV21-1 to TRBJ2-2; the table assigns TRBD1, which was not confirmed against the DNA. TRBV21-1 is a listed pseudogene. There are 16 residues in the CDR3. The CDR3 here is CASSKGRQGDTGELFF. The CDR3 coding sequence is TGTGCCAGCAGCAAAGGCCGGCAGGGGGACACCGGGGAGCTGTTTTTT.

J is TRBJ1-1 and V is TRBV14; 7 nucleotides agree with TRBD1. Germline trimming cut 2 bases from V and 3 bases from J; bases unmatched to any gene: 9. The CDR3 consists of 16 residues. Germline V gene lookup returns CDR1 SGHDN and CDR2 FVKESK. The CDR3 loop reads CASSQNRGFVDTEAFF. The DNA of the CDR3 is TGTGCCAGCAGCCAAAACAGGGGTTTCGTAGACACTGAAGCTTTCTTT. Filled out from reference TRBV14 and TRBJ1-1, the complete variable domain reads EAGVTQFPSHSVIEKGQTVTLRCDPISGHDNLYWYRRVMGKEIKFLLHFVKESKQDESGMPNNRFLAERTGGTYSTLKVQPAELEDSGVYFCASSQNRGFVDTEAFFGQGTRLTVV.

This clonotype has more than one count but fewer than ten. V is TRBV9 and J is TRBJ1-1, with TRBD1 matching over 8 bases. This CDR3 has 14 residues. V was clipped by 4 bases and J by 6 bases; unmatched bases: 8. Germline CDR1 and CDR2: SGDLS and YYNGEE. The CDR3, as DNA: TGTGCCAGCAGCCCAACAGGGGGGTTCTCTGAAGCTTTCTTT. Translating it yields CASSPTGGFSEAFF.

This clonotype appeared many times. One junction end disagrees with the germline gene, perhaps due to a read error. The V and J genes are TRBV7-6 and TRBJ1-1, with a weak D call TRBD1 (5 bases). The germline V gene encodes CDR1 SGHVS and CDR2 FNYEAQ. There are 15 residues in the CDR3. For the CDR3, the DNA is TGTGCCAGCAGTTTAGCCGGGACGGCGAACACTGAAGCTTTCTTT. Its translation: CASSLAGTANTEAFF.

This clonotype was seen a few times. This rearrangement joins TRBV3-1 to TRBJ2-2, with 10 positions matching TRBD2. The CDR3 has 16 residues. V was clipped by 1 base and J by 3 bases; unmatched bases: 2. CDR1 LGHDT and CDR2 YNNKEL come from the germline V gene (reference sequence). The CDR3 region is CASSQGLAGDTGELFF. Written as DNA, the CDR3 is TGTGCCAGCAGCCAAGGTCTAGCGGGGGACACCGGGGAGCTGTTTTTT. Supplemented by reference TRBV3-1 and TRBJ2-2, the full variable domain reads DTAVSQTPKYLVTQMGNDKSIKCEQNLGHDTMYWYKQDSKKFLKIMFSYNNKELIINETVPNRFSPKSPDKAHLNLHINSLELGDSAVYFCASSQGLAGDTGELFFGEGSRLTVL.

The chain carries TRBV29-1 and TRBJ1-1, with TRBD1 matching over 9 bases. The CDR3 length is 13 residues. Germline V gene data show CDR1 as SQVTM and CDR2 as ANQGSEA. With V trimmed by 6 bases and J by 4 bases, 6 bases remained unmatched. CDR3: CSVQGQGRTEAFF. DNA of the CDR3: TGCAGCGTCCAGGGACAGGGACGCACTGAAGCTTTCTTT.